These 20 T cell receptor beta chains came from one sample sequenced in a study of blood T cell repertoires in COVID-19. Sequencing was performed with immunoSEQ multiplex PCR; in TCRdb, only in-frame clones are kept and a portion is missing. The data show tens of thousands of clones, roughly 84% seen once. Sequenced input: peripheral blood. These TCRs come from a man in his sixties with acute or convalescent COVID-19.

Here the CDR3 DNA reads TGTGCCAGCAGAGGCTTATTCAGGGGTGATCAGCCCCAGCATTTT. It yields the protein CASRGLFRGDQPQHF. The J gene is TRBJ1-5, the V gene TRBV2; a possible D gene is TRBD1 (6 bases). Looked up from germline, CDR1 is SNHLY and CDR2 is FYNNEI. Trimming took 6 bases from V and 5 from J, leaving 17 bases between them. CDR3 length: 15 residues. Drawing the rest from reference TRBV2 and TRBJ1-5, the complete variable domain is EPEVTQTPSHQVTQMGQEVILRCVPISNHLYFYWYRQILGQKVEFLVSFYNNEISEKSEIFDDQFSVERPDGSNFTLKIRSTKLEDSAMYFCASRGLFRGDQPQHFGDGTRLSIL.

This clone was recorded a few times. The chain uses TRBV2 and TRBJ1-4; D call uncertain. Trimming removed 6 bases at V and 0 bases at J, with 20 bases between. The CDR3 length is 18 residues. Per the germline V gene, CDR1 is SNHLY and CDR2 is FYNNEI. The CDR3 coding sequence is TGTGCCAGCAGCCGGACTTTGGGTCTATGGGCAACTAATGAAAAACTGTTTTTT. It encodes CASSRTLGLWATNEKLFF. Variable domain in full (rest from reference TRBV2 and TRBJ1-4): EPEVTQTPSHQVTQMGQEVILRCVPISNHLYFYWYRQILGQKVEFLVSFYNNEISEKSEIFDDQFSVERPDGSNFTLKIRSTKLEDSAMYFCASSRTLGLWATNEKLFFGSGTQLSVL.

The count of this clone is one. The chain combines TRBV5-1 with TRBJ2-6, with D possibly matching TRBD1 (5 bases). Germline-derived CDR1 and CDR2 are SGHRS and YFSETQ. The V end was cut by 0 bases, the J end by 1 base, with 11 bases between. This CDR3 has 17 residues. CDR3 coding DNA: TGCGCCAGCAGCTTGGGGGGCAGACAGTCTGGGGCCAACGTCCTGACTTTC. Protein sequence: CASSLGGRQSGANVLTF. Combining the CDR3 with reference TRBV5-1 and TRBJ2-6 gives the whole variable domain KAGVTQTPRYLIKTRGQQVTLSCSPISGHRSVSWYQQTPGQGLQFLFEYFSETQRNKGNFPGRFSGRQFSNSRSEMNVSTLELGDSALYLCASSLGGRQSGANVLTFGAGSRLTVL.

The V gene is TRBV9, the J gene TRBJ2-7; 7 bases are a match to TRBD2. J was trimmed by 0 bases and V by 0 bases; bases with no gene match: 3. CDR1 SGDLS and CDR2 YYNGEE come from the germline V gene. This CDR3 spans 15 amino acids. CDR3 loop: CASSVAGEGSYEQYF. The CDR3 DNA reads TGTGCCAGCAGCGTAGCGGGGGAGGGCTCCTACGAGCAGTACTTC.

V is TRBV7-7 and J is TRBJ2-7; D gene ambiguous. Germline V gene data show CDR1 as SSHAT and CDR2 as FNYEAQ (reference sequence). There are 15 residues in the CDR3. In DNA form, the CDR3 reads TGTGCTAGCAGCTTAACCCCACGAACTTGCTACGAGCAGTACGTC. It codes for CASSLTPRTCYEQYV.

The V call is TRBV6-4, the J call TRBJ1-4, with TRBD1 matching 10 bases. Trimming took 2 bases from V and 8 from J; bases not matched to a gene: 8. Germline lookup yields CDR1 MRHNA and CDR2 SNTAGT. The CDR3 loop spans 16 amino acids. CDR3 region: CASSDPTGGDLEKLFF. DNA of the CDR3: TGTGCCAGCAGTGACCCGACAGGGGGCGATTTGGAAAAACTGTTTTTT.

This chain links TRBV28 with TRBJ1-2; D is perhaps TRBD1 (5 bases). Germline CDR1 MDHEN, CDR2 SYDVKM. The CDR3 is 15 residues long. Trimming stripped 7 bases from V and 6 bases from J, with 21 bases between. CDR3 residues: CASTRGGAAKDGYTF. The DNA for the CDR3 is TGTGCCAGCACCCGAGGCGGGGCCGCCAAGGATGGCTACACCTTC.

The chain has TRBV6-1 and TRBJ1-2, with 8 bases identical to TRBD1. J was trimmed by 7 bases and V by 1 base; bases with no gene match: 8. The CDR3 is made up of 15 amino acids. CDR1 and CDR2 (germline): MNHNS, SASEGT. For the CDR3, the DNA is TGTGCCAGCAGTGAAGTAGCCAGGGGGCGCGGTGGCTACACCTTC. This encodes CASSEVARGRGGYTF.

The chain carries TRBV6-5 and TRBJ1-5; the D is unclear. CDR3 length equals 13 residues. In germline, CDR1 is MNHEY, CDR2 SVGAGI. The V and J ends lost 5 bases and 6 bases respectively, with 11 bases between them. The CDR3 sequence: CASSILSGQPQHF. The DNA for the CDR3 is TGTGCCAGCAGTATCTTGTCGGGTCAGCCCCAGCATTTT.

This chain uses TRBV18 with TRBJ2-5, with D unresolved. Germline values: CDR1 KGHSH, CDR2 LQKENI. This CDR3 contains 13 residues. The V end was cut by 2 bases, the J end by 5 bases, with 9 bases between. CDR3 coding DNA: TGTGCCAGCTCACCAAATCACGGGGAGACCCAGTACTTC. It is translated as CASSPNHGETQYF.

CDR3 protein: CASSQSGRVNSPLHF. The CDR3 DNA reads as TGTGCCAGCAGCCAATCAGGCAGGGTTAATTCACCCCTCCACTTT. The chain recombines TRBV14 with TRBJ1-6, with a tentative D call TRBD1 (5 bases). V dropped 2 bases and J dropped 6 bases, with 11 bases sitting between them. The CDR3 runs to 15 residues. The germline V gene encodes CDR1 SGHDN and CDR2 FVKESK.

The V gene is TRBV4-1, the J gene TRBJ1-4; no clear D gene. The CDR3 covers 17 residues. V lost 0 bases and J 0 bases, leaving 11 bases between the germline ends. The germline CDR1 and CDR2 sequences are MGHRA and YSYEKL. CDR3 DNA: TGCGCCAGCAGCCAAGATTGGCGGCGAGCAACTAATGAAAAACTGTTTTTT. Translating it yields CASSQDWRRATNEKLFF.

The count of this clone is one. The chain uses TRBV5-1 and TRBJ1-1; 8 positions match TRBD1. The CDR3 spans 13 residues. Germline CDR1 reads SGHRS; CDR2 reads YFSETQ. The junction had 5 bases not matched to a gene; V was cut back by 4 bases and J by 6 bases. CDR3 coding DNA: TGCGCCAGCAGCAGTACGGACAGGGCTGAAGCTTTCTTT. This gives the protein CASSSTDRAEAFF.

The V and J genes are TRBV11-2 and TRBJ2-7; D uncertain. V gave up 3 bases and J gave up 6 bases, with 6 bases separating them. Germline CDR1 and CDR2: SGHAT and FQNNGV. This CDR3 is built from 11 residues. Written as DNA, the CDR3 is TGTGCCAGCAGCTTGCAGTTCGAGCAGTACTTC. This translates into CASSLQFEQYF. Full variable domain (missing parts from reference TRBV11-2 and TRBJ2-7): EAGVAQSPRYKIIEKRQSVAFWCNPISGHATLYWYQQILGQGPKLLIQFQNNGVVDDSQLPKDRFSAERLKGVDSTLKIQPAKLEDSAVYLCASSLQFEQYFGPGTRLTVT.

V gene TRBV12-3 or TRBV12-4 combines with J gene TRBJ2-7; 8 positions agree with TRBD1. This CDR3 is 12 amino acids long. With V trimmed by 6 bases and J by 4 bases, 2 bases remained unmatched. Here the CDR3 reads CASRDRGYEQYF. The CDR3, as DNA: TGTGCCAGCAGAGACAGGGGATACGAGCAGTACTTC.

V gene TRBV30 combines with J gene TRBJ1-2, with no clear D. Germline CDR1 GTSNPN, CDR2 SVGIG (reference sequence). This CDR3 region has 11 residues. Trimming shortened V by 3 bases and J by 2 bases, and 4 bases separated the two germline ends. The CDR3 DNA is TGTGCCTGGAGACAGAACTATGGCTACACCTTC. It codes for CAWRQNYGYTF.

The V call is TRBV14, the J call TRBJ1-6; D call uncertain. Germline V CDR1 and CDR2: SGHDN, FVKESK. This CDR3 comprises 14 residues. Trimming shortened V by 4 bases and J by 10 bases, and 14 bases separated the two germline ends. The CDR3 spells CASSPFVTGSPLHF. The CDR3 nucleotides are TGTGCCAGCAGCCCTTTCGTTACGGGGTCACCCCTCCACTTT.

This clone showed up just once. The genes are TRBV7-8 and TRBJ1-1, with D uncertain. CDR1 and CDR2 from the germline V gene are SGHVS and FQNEAQ. CDR3 length equals 13 residues. V lost 5 bases to trimming and J lost 2 bases, with 9 bases between them. The CDR3 region has the DNA TGTGCCAGCAGCCGGAGTCCCAACACTGAAGCTTTCTTT. Its translation: CASSRSPNTEAFF.

The rearrangement joins TRBV5-1 to TRBJ2-1, with 7 bases aligning to TRBD2. V was pared by 0 bases and J by 3 bases, with 6 bases of the junction left unmatched. The CDR3 contains 16 residues. Germline lookup yields CDR1 SGHRS and CDR2 YFSETQ. The CDR3 nucleotides read TGCGCCAGCAGCTTGGCCAGCGGGAAAAGCTACAATGAGCAGTTCTTC. Residues: CASSLASGKSYNEQFF.

The CDR3 is CASSGRTGSGYYGYTF. The CDR3 DNA sequence: TGCGCCAGCAGCGGTCGGACAGGTTCTGGCTACTATGGCTACACCTTC. The chain combines TRBV5-1 with TRBJ1-2; 7 nucleotides line up with TRBD1. The CDR3 runs 16 residues. Trimming cost V 4 bases and J 3 bases; bases outside gene matches: 12. The germline V gene has CDR1 SGHRS and CDR2 YFSETQ.